This entry is about one TCR beta chain. This sample stems from a study of T cells in Graves' hyperthyroidism and ophthalmopathy. Looking at the study overall: Peripheral blood was obtained at initial diagnosis, preceding any treatment.

The study left out patients who had uncontrolled infection, other autoimmune disease, pregnancy or lactation. Germline V CDR1 and CDR2: MNHEY, SMNVEV (reference sequence). The CDR3 loop spans 14 amino acids. Trimming at V came to 4 bases and at J to 5 bases, leaving 6 bases not matched to a gene. The investigators amplified TCR beta CDR3 regions from RNA transcripts. First-round RT-PCR with HTBI primers amplified the TCR CDR3 region. One entry per CDR3 protein results from TCRdb running MiXCR on the multiplex PCR reads. This table holds roughly 700,000 distinct CDR3 sequences, about 14% found once. The sample comprised blood. The V and J genes are TRBV27 and TRBJ2-7; 9 nucleotides match TRBD1. This receptor was taken from a woman aged 18-29 years with Graves' hyperthyroidism. CDR3: CASSSGTGRNEQYF. CDR3 DNA sequence: TGTGCCAGCAGTTCGGGGACAGGGAGAAACGAGCAGTACTTC.